This entry features one T cell receptor (beta chain) sequence. Its antigen remains unknown. The data derive from a study of cytomegalovirus exposure and HLA in healthy donors. Regarding the study as a whole: Among TCR sequences, most were rare, though some public TCRs appeared in many donors. Researchers catalogued under 200 TCR beta chains as cytomegalovirus-associated.

The PCR made use of 60 Vbeta and 13 Jbeta primers. The method was immunoSEQ multiplex PCR; TCRdb's version includes in-frame clones alone and lacks a portion of them. The data contain roughly 120,000 clones, about 78% of them singletons. The V gene end was trimmed by 5 bases and the J gene end by 7 bases; junction bases not matched to a gene: 9. CDR1 and CDR2 from the germline V gene are SNHLY and FYNNEI. The CDR3 is 14 amino acids. The receptor was derived from a woman in her 40s in good health and CMV-seropositive. V is TRBV2 and J is TRBJ1-1; the match to TRBD1 covers 8 bases. The specimen sequenced was PBMCs. The CDR3 nucleotides read TGTGCCAGCAGTAAGGGACAGGTTTTTGGTGAAGCTTTCTTT. This sequence encodes CASSKGQVFGEAFF.